This T cell receptor (beta chain) was identified in a study of shared clonotypes between healthy human individuals (TCRdb year 2020). For the study in its entirety: Two women and three men aged 18 to 49 years were included in the cohort. Per donor, three plates each were used for CD4 naive and CD4 memory, two for CD8 naive, and one for CD8 memory. To estimate repertoire size and how much clonotype sharing occurs between individuals, the study deeply sequenced the blood TCR repertoires of several healthy adults. To increase sequencing depth and limit assay-specific biases, TCR repertoire library preparation and sequencing were carried out by different laboratories using diverse techniques. Leukapheresis yielded between about 0.94 and 8.9 billion PBMCs per donor.

Results the study describes overall, beyond this receptor: When a handful of donors were compared, the shared fraction of clonotypes was about 5.4% for naive CD4, less than 4% for naive CD8, 2.3% for memory CD4, and around 0.37% for memory CD8. Clonotypes shared by all four sorted-subset donors showed higher generation probabilities than non-shared clonotypes. Larger estimated clonotype richness was generally found for naive subsets than for memory subsets. Because the study included only a small number of donors, the genetic and exposure-history diversity represented was limited. Rarefaction of sorted-subset datasets indicated incomplete sequencing despite the large sequencing depth. Pairwise subsampling led to the expectation that sequencing depth would affect the degree of clonotype sharing among donors. Sampling was limited to blood, and TCR repertoires in tissue likely differ from TCR repertoires in blood.

Healthy HIV-negative adults with no recently reported acute infections or vaccinations were included as donors. All donors were Caucasian adults living in Nashville, Tennessee, USA. Magnetic negative selection was used to enrich CD4+ T cells, after which naive cells were positively selected on CD45RA and the negative fraction became the memory subset. Blood was collected by leukapheresis, and PBMCs were isolated by Ficoll-Histopaque density gradient centrifugation and then cryopreserved in liquid nitrogen vapor phase. Analytical flow cytometry was used to check the purity and quantity of each magnetically sorted T cell population. From each sorted fraction, genomic DNA was isolated and quantified by UV absorbance on a Nanodrop 2000c. Concerning this clone itself: What this receptor recognizes is not known. It has no much larger one-base neighbor in the sample; base qualities were not kept.

There are 14 amino acids in the CDR3, from cysteine to phenylalanine inclusive. The read is trimmed to its CDR3 DNA, 42 bases read in frame from base 1. CDR1 and CDR2 (LNHDA, SQIVND) derive from the germline V gene (reference sequence). V is reduced by 5 bases and J by 4 bases, leaving a spacing of 15 bases between them. TCR CDR3 regions were amplified from genomic DNA by multiplex PCR using the deep immunoSEQ assay. Extracted genomic DNA from each cell subset was distributed evenly across all wells of several immunoSEQ 96-well plates, and each plate was treated as a replicate. For sorted subsets, roughly 200 ng of genomic DNA, equivalent to some 33,000 T cell genomes, went into each replicate PCR. The purified libraries were quantified using a Qubit 3.0 fluorometer, sized with a Bioanalyzer 2100, and then quantified again using the KAPA Library Quantification kit. A separate single-read 150-cycle Illumina NextSeq 550 flow cell was used to sequence each immunoSEQ 96-well plate. The authors' analysis ran thus. Because the immunoSEQ output held only junctional sequences and lacked quality scores, the filtering could not match the filtering applied to full-length reads. Sequences were annotated with PyIR, a Python wrapper for IgBLAST v1.9, and V/J genes and CDR3 were assigned using IMGT germline references. Reads were removed for weak V/J assignments (E-value above 1e-6), missing CDR3, stop codons, out-of-frame junctions, or ambiguous translated residues. V3J clonotypes were defined as sequences sharing an identical inferred V gene, J gene, and CDR3 amino acid sequence. Percentage overlap between repertoires was computed as shared unique clonotypes divided by the size of the smaller repertoire. Repertoire richness was assessed with RTK rarefaction, the Chao1 estimator, and Recon v2.1 estimates of unobserved clonotypes. Generation probabilities were computed with OLGA for all TCRbeta clonotypes obtained by the gDNA method from a few donors. TCRdb re-hosts the immuneACCESS table, in-frame sequences only. Its copies lack some clones; in the studies checked, an unresolved V gene accounts for under half of them, and the cause for the rest is not known. V and J calls and clone size are given by that table; D and trimming were obtained from the DNA. Recorded for this sample are around 510,000 clones; about 96% of them occurred a single time. The top ten clones comprise about 0.068% of the sample.

Sequencing used naive CD4+ T cells sorted from blood. The cell subset or site label corresponds to: CD45RA+ positively selected. The TCR was taken from a woman aged 30 to 39 in good health. The chain uses TRBV19 and TRBJ2-7; a tentative D match to TRBD2 spans 6 bases. The DNA sequence is as follows: TGTGCCAGTAGTGTTAGCGGAGGAGCTTACGAGCAGTACTTC. It encodes CASSVSGGAYEQYF.